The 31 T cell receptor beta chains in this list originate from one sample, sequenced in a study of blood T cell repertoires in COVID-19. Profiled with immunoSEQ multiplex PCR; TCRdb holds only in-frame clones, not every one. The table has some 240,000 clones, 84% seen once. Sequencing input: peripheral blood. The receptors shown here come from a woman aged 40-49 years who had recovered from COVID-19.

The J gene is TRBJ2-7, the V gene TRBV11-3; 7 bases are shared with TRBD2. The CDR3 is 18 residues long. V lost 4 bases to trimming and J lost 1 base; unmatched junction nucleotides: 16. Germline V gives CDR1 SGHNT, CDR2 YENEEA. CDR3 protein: CASSSPSGGDYPSYEQYF. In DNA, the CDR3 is TGTGCCAGCAGCTCACCCTCTGGGGGGGACTATCCTTCCTACGAGCAGTACTTC.

This CDR3 is CASSVAPGQGYEQYF. The CDR3 DNA reads as TGTGCCAGCAGCGTAGCCCCGGGACAGGGTTACGAGCAGTACTTC. The chain is built from TRBV9 and TRBJ2-7; 9 positions agree with TRBD1. The J segment lost 4 bases and the V segment lost 0 bases, leaving 5 bases of the junction unmatched. This CDR3 comprises 15 residues. CDR1 is SGDLS and CDR2 is YYNGEE in the germline V gene.

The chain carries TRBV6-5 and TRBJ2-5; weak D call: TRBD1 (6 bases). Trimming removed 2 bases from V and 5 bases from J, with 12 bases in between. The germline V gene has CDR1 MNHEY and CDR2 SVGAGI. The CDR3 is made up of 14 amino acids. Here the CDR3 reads CASSYGQGLETQYF. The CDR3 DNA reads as TGTGCCAGCAGTTACGGTCAGGGGTTGGAGACCCAGTACTTC.

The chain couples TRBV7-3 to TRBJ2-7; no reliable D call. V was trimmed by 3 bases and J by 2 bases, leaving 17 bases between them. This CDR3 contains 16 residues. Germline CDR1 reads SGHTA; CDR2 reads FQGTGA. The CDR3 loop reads CASSFLKFLAPYEQYF. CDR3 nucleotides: TGTGCCAGCAGCTTCCTTAAATTCTTGGCCCCCTACGAGCAGTACTTC.

CDR3 DNA sequence: TGCGCCAGCAGCCCCGGGACAGGGAAGTTTAATGAGCAGTTCTTC. Its protein product is CASSPGTGKFNEQFF. This sequence joins TRBV4-3 and TRBJ2-1; the match to TRBD1 covers 9 bases. The CDR3 has 15 amino acids. After removal of 4 bases from V and 7 bases from J, the junction contained 8 bases not matched to a gene. Germline-derived CDR1 and CDR2 are LGHNA and YSLEER.

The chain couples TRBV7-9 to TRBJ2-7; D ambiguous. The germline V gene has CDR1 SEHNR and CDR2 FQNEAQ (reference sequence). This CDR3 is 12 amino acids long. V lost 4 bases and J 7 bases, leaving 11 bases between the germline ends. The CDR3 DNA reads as TGTGCCAGCAGCTCCCTCACCCGGGAGCAGTACTTC. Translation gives CASSSLTREQYF.

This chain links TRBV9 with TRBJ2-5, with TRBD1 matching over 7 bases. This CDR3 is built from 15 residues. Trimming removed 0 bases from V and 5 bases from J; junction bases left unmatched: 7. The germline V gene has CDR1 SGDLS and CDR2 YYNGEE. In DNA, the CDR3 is TGTGCCAGCAGCGTAGGCGGACAGGTATTCGAGACCCAGTACTTC. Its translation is CASSVGGQVFETQYF.

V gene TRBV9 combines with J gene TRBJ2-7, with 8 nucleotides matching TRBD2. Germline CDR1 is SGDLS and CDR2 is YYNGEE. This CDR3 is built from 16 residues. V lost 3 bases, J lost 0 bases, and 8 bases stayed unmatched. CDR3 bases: TGTGCCAGCAGCGCCACAAGCGGGGGACGCTCCTACGAGCAGTACTTC. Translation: CASSATSGGRSYEQYF.

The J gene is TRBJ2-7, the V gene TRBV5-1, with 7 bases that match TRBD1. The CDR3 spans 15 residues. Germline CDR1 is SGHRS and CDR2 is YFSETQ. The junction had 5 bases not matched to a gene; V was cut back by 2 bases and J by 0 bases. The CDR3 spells CASSFVRDSSYEQYF. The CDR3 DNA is TGCGCCAGCAGCTTTGTAAGGGACAGCTCCTACGAGCAGTACTTC.

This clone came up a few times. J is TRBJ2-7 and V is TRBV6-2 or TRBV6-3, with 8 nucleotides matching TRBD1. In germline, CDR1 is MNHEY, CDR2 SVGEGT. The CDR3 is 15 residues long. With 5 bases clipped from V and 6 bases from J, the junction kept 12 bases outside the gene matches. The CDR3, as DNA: TGTGCCAGCAGTGCCCGGACAGGGCGACCGGGCGAGCAGTACTTC. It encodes CASSARTGRPGEQYF.

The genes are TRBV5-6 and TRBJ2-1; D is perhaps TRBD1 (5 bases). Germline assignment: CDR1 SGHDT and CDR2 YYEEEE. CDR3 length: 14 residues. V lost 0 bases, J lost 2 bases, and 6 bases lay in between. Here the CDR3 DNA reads TGTGCCAGCAGCTTGGAGGGGCCCTACAATGAGCAGTTCTTC. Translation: CASSLEGPYNEQFF.

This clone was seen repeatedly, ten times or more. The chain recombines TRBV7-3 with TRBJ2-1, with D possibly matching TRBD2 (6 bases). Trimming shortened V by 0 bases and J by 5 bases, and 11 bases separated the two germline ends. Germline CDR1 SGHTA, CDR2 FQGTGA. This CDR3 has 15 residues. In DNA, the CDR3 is TGTGCCAGCAGCTTAACGGGGGGAGGCCACAATGAGCAGTTCTTC. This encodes CASSLTGGGHNEQFF. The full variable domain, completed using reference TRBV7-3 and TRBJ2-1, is GAGVSQTPSNKVTEKGKYVELRCDPISGHTALYWYRQSLGQGPEFLIYFQGTGAADDSGLPNDRFFAVRPEGSVSTLKIQRTERGDSAVYLCASSLTGGGHNEQFFGPGTRLTVL.

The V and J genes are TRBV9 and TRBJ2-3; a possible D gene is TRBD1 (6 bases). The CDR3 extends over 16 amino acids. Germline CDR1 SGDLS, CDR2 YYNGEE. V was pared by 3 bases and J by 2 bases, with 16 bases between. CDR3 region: CASSAGAGALTDTQYF. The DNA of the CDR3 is TGTGCCAGCAGCGCCGGGGCAGGGGCTCTCACAGATACGCAGTATTTT.

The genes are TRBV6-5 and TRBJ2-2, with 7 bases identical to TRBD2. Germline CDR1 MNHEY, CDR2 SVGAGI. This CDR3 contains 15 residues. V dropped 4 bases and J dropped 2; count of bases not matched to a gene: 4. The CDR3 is CASSFERGNTGELFF. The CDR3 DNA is TGTGCCAGCAGTTTCGAGCGGGGAAACACCGGGGAGCTGTTTTTT.

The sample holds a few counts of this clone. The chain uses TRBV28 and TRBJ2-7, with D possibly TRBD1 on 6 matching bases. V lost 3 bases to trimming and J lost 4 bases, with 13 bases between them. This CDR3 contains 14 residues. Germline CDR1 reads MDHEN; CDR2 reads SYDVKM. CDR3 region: CASSLADTGYEQYF. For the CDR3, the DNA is TGTGCCAGCAGTTTGGCGGACACAGGGTACGAGCAGTACTTC.

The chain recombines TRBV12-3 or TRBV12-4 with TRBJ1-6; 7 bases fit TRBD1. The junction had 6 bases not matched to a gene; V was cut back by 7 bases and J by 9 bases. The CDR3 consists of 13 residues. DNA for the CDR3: TGTGCCAGCATGAACAGGGGAAGTTCACCCCTCCACTTT. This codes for CASMNRGSSPLHF.

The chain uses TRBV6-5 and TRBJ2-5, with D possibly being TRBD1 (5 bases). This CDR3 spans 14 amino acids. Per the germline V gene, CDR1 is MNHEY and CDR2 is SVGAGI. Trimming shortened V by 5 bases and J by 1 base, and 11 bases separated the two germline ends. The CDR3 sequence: CASSPQDIQETQYF. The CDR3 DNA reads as TGTGCCAGCAGTCCGCAGGACATCCAAGAGACCCAGTACTTC.

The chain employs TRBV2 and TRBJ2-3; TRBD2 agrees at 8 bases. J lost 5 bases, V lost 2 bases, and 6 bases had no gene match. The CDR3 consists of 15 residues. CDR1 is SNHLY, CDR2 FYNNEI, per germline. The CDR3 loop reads CASSESSGWGDTQYF. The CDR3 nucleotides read TGTGCCAGCAGTGAATCTAGCGGGTGGGGAGATACGCAGTATTTT. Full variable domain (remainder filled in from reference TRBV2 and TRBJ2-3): EPEVTQTPSHQVTQMGQEVILRCVPISNHLYFYWYRQILGQKVEFLVSFYNNEISEKSEIFDDQFSVERPDGSNFTLKIRSTKLEDSAMYFCASSESSGWGDTQYFGPGTRLTVL.

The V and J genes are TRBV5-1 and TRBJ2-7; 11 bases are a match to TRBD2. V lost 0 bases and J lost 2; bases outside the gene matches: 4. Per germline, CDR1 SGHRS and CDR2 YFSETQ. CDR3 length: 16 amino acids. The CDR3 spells CASSLDLAGGTYEQYF. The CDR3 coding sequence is TGCGCCAGCAGCTTGGATCTAGCGGGGGGCACCTACGAGCAGTACTTC. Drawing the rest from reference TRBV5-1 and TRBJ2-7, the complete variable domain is KAGVTQTPRYLIKTRGQQVTLSCSPISGHRSVSWYQQTPGQGLQFLFEYFSETQRNKGNFPGRFSGRQFSNSRSEMNVSTLELGDSALYLCASSLDLAGGTYEQYFGPGTRLTVT.

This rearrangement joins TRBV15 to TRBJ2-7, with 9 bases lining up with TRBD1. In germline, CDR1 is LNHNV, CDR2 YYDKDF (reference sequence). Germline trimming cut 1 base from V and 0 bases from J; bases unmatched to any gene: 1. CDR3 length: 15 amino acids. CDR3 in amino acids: CATSRGQGDSYEQYF. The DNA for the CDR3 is TGTGCCACCAGCAGAGGACAGGGGGACTCCTACGAGCAGTACTTC.

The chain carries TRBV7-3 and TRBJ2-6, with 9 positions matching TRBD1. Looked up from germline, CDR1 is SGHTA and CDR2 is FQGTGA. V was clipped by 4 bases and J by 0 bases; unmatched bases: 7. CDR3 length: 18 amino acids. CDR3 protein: CASSSGQGTPSGANVLTF. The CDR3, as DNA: TGTGCCAGCAGCTCCGGACAGGGGACCCCCTCTGGGGCCAACGTCCTGACTTTC.

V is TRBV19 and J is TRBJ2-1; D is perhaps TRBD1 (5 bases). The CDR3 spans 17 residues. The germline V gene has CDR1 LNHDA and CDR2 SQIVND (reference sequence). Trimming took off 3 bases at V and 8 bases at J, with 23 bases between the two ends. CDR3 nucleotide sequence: TGTGCCAGTAGTATGGCGGTATTCGGTCAGGGCGTCGATGAGCAGTTCTTC. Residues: CASSMAVFGQGVDEQFF.

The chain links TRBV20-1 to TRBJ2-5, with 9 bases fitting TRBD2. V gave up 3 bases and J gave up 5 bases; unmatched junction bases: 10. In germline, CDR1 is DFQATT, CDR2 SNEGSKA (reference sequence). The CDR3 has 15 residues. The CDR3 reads CSASFGGGVVETQYF. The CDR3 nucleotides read TGCAGTGCTAGTTTTGGCGGGGGGGTGGTGGAGACCCAGTACTTC.

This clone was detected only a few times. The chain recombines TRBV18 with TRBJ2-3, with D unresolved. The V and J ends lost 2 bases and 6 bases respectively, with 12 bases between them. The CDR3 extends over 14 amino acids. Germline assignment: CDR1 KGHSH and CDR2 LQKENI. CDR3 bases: TGTGCCAGCTCACCAACAGTATTCCCCGATACGCAGTATTTT. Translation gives CASSPTVFPDTQYF.

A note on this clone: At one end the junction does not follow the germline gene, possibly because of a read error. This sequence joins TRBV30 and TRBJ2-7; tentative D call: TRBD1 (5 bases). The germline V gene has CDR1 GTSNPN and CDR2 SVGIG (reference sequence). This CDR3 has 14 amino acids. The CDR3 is CAWSWQQAFYERYF. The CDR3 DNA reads TGTGCCTGGAGTTGGCAACAGGCCTTTTACGAGCGGTACTTC.

The CDR3 DNA reads as TGTGCCAGCAGAGACACCGGGACAGGGGAAGGCTACACCTTC. Protein sequence: CASRDTGTGEGYTF. The V call is TRBV11-3, the J call TRBJ1-2; TRBD1 aligns across 10 bases. Trimming removed 6 bases from V and 8 bases from J; junction bases left unmatched: 9. CDR3 length equals 14 residues. In germline, CDR1 is SGHNT, CDR2 YENEEA.

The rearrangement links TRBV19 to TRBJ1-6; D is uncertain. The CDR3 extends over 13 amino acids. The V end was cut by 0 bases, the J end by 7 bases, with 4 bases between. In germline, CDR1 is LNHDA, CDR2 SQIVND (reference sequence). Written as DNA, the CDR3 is TGTGCCAGTAGTATAGATATAAATTCACCCCTCCACTTT. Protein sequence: CASSIDINSPLHF. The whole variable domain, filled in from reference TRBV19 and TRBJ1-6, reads DGGITQSPKYLFRKEGQNVTLSCEQNLNHDAMYWYRQDPGQGLRLIYYSQIVNDFQKGDIAEGYSVSREKKESFPLTVTSAQKNPTAFYLCASSIDINSPLHFGNGTRLTVT.

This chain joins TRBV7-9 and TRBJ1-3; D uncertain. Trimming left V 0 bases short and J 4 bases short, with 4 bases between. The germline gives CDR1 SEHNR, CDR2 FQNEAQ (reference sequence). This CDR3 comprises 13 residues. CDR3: CASSLAAGNTIYF. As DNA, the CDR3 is TGTGCCAGCAGCTTAGCGGCAGGAAACACCATATATTTT.

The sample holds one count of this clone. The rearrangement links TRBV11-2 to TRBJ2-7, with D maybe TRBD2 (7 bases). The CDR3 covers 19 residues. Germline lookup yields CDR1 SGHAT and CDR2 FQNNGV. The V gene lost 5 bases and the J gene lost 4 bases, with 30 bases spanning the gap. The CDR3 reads CASSPLEERTFGGRYEQYF. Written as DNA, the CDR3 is TGTGCCAGCAGCCCATTGGAAGAACGTACTTTCGGGGGGCGTTACGAGCAGTACTTC.

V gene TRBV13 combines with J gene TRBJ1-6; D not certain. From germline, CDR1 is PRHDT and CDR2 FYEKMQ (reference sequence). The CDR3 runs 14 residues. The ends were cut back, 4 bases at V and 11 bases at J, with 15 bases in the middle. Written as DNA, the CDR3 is TGTGCCAGCAGCTCTCCGACTTCAACGACACCCCTCCACTTT. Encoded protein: CASSSPTSTTPLHF.

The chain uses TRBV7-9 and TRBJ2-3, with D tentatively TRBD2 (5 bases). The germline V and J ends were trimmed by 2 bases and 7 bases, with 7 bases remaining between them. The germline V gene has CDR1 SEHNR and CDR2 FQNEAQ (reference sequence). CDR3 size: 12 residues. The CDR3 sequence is CASSLTGNTQYF. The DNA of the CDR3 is TGTGCCAGCAGCTTAACCGGGAATACGCAGTATTTT.